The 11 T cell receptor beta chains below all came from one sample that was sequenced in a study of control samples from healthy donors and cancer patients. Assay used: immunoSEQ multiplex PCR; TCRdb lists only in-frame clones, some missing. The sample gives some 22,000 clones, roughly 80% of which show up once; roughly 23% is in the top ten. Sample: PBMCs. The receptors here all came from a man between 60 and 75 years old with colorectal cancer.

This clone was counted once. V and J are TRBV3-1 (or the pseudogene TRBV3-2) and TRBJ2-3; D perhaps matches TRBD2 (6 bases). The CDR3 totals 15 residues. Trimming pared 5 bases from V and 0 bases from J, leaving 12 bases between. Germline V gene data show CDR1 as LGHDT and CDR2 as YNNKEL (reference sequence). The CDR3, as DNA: TGTGCCAGCAGCACTAGCCTATCGAGCACAGATACGCAGTATTTT. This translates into CASSTSLSSTDTQYF.

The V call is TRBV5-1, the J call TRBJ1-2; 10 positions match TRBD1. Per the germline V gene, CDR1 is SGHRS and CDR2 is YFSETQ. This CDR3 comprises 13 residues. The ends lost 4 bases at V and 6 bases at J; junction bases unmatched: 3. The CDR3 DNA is TGCGCCAGCAGCACCGGGACAGGGGATGGCTACACCTTC. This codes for CASSTGTGDGYTF.

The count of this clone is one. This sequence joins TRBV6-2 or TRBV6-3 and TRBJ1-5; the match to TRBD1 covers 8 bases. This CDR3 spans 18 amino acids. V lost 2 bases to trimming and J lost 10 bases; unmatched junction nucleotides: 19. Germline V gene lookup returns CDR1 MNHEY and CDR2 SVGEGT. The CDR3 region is CASSYPTGGRQGEKPQHF. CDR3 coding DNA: TGTGCCAGCAGTTACCCAACAGGGGGACGACAGGGAGAGAAACCCCAGCATTTT.

CDR3 amino acids: CASSLAWETQYF. The CDR3 nucleotides are TGCGCCAGCAGCTTGGCCTGGGAGACCCAGTACTTC. The chain carries TRBV5-1 and TRBJ2-5; D is unresolved. Germline loops: CDR1 SGHRS, CDR2 YFSETQ. The V end was cut by 0 bases, the J end by 5 bases, with 5 bases between. The CDR3 loop spans 12 amino acids. The full variable domain, completed using reference TRBV5-1 and TRBJ2-5, is KAGVTQTPRYLIKTRGQQVTLSCSPISGHRSVSWYQQTPGQGLQFLFEYFSETQRNKGNFPGRFSGRQFSNSRSEMNVSTLELGDSALYLCASSLAWETQYFGPGTRLLVL.

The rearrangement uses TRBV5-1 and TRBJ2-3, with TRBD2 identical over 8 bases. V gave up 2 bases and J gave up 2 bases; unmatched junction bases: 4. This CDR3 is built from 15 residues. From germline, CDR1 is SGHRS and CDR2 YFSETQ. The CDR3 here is CASSLTSGLTDTQYF. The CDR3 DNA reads TGCGCCAGCAGCTTAACTAGCGGACTCACAGATACGCAGTATTTT.

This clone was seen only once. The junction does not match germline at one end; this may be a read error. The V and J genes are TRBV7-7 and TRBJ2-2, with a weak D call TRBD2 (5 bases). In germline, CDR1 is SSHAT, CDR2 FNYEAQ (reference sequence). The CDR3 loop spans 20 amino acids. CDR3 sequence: CASSLRGSAGSKRNAGELFF. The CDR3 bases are TGTGCCAGCAGCTTACGGGGTTCAGCTGGCTCGAAACGGAACGCCGGGGAGCTGTTTTTT.

CDR3 DNA sequence: TGTGCCAGCAGTTTTGGACCGGGAGATACGCAGTATTTT. Its translation is CASSFGPGDTQYF. J is TRBJ2-3 and V is TRBV7-2; D uncertain. Germline CDR1 SGHTA, CDR2 FQGNSA. CDR3 length: 13 amino acids. V was pared by 6 bases and J by 5 bases, with 12 bases between.

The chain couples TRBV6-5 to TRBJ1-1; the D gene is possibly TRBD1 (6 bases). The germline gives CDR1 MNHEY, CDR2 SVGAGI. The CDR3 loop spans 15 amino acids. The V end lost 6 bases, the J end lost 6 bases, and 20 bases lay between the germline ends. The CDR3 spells CASSPWGGPGAEAFF. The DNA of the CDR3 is TGTGCCAGCAGCCCCTGGGGGGGCCCCGGTGCTGAAGCTTTCTTT.

CDR3 amino acids: CASSGSQETQYF. The CDR3 DNA is TGTGCCAGCTCAGGGAGCCAAGAGACCCAGTACTTC. The chain carries TRBV18 and TRBJ2-5; maybe TRBD2 (5 bases). The CDR3 sequence is 12 residues long. Germline-derived CDR1 and CDR2 are KGHSH and LQKENI. Between the trimmed V and J ends, which lost 5 bases and 1 base, there was a span of 5 bases.

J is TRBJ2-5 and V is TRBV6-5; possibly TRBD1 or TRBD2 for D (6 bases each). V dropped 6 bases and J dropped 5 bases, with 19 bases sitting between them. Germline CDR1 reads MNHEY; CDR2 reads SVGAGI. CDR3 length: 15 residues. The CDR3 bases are TGTGCCAGCAGCGCTCGTCCGGGGGCCGGGGAGACCCAGTACTTC. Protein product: CASSARPGAGETQYF.

CDR3 sequence: CASSRTIDRKETQYF. The CDR3 DNA is TGCGCCAGCAGCAGAACAATAGACAGGAAGGAGACCCAGTACTTC. J is TRBJ2-5 and V is TRBV4-3; a weak D match, TRBD1 (6 bases). CDR1 LGHNA and CDR2 YSLEER come from the germline V gene. This CDR3 is 15 amino acids long. V lost 5 bases to trimming and J lost 5 bases, with 18 bases between them.